These 19 T cell receptor beta chains came from one sample sequenced in a study of CD8 T cells in ankylosing spondylitis. Each CDR3 protein gets one entry after TCRdb re-called the 5' RACE reads with MiXCR. This table holds 40,000 to 55,000 distinct CDR3 sequences, approximately 7% found once. The specimen sequenced was blood, either unsorted or a sorted T cell fraction (not recorded which). Receptor source: a female donor with ankylosing spondylitis or in good health (not recorded which).

This clonotype was detected many times. The chain has TRBV5-1 and TRBJ2-5, with TRBD2 as a possible D gene (6 bases). This CDR3 is 14 amino acids long. V lost 0 bases to trimming and J lost 3 bases, with 9 bases between them. CDR1 is SGHRS, CDR2 YFSETQ, per germline. DNA of the CDR3: TGCGCCAGCAGCTTGGAATTAGCGGAAGAGACCCAGTACTTC. Protein: CASSLELAEETQYF.

This clonotype was counted once. The chain combines TRBV18 with TRBJ2-7; D gene ambiguous. V was cut by 4 bases and J by 4 bases, with 14 bases left in between. CDR1 and CDR2 (germline): KGHSH, LQKENI. This CDR3 has 14 residues. The CDR3 loop reads CASSLTEYGYEQYF. CDR3 sequence (DNA): TGTGCCAGCTCACTTACGGAGTACGGGTACGAGCAGTACTTC.

This clonotype was seen repeatedly, ten times or more. V usage is TRBV7-3 and J usage is TRBJ2-3; the match to TRBD2 covers 12 bases. This CDR3 has 15 amino acids. Trimming at V came to 5 bases and at J to 0 bases, leaving 0 bases not matched to a gene. The germline V gene encodes CDR1 SGHTA and CDR2 FQGTGA. CDR3 bases: TGTGCCAGCAGCACTAGCGGGGGGAGCACAGATACGCAGTATTTT. Residues: CASSTSGGSTDTQYF. The whole variable domain, filled in from reference TRBV7-3 and TRBJ2-3, reads GAGVSQTPSNKVTEKGKYVELRCDPISGHTALYWYRQSLGQGPEFLIYFQGTGAADDSGLPNDRFFAVRPEGSVSTLKIQRTERGDSAVYLCASSTSGGSTDTQYFGPGTRLTVL.

This clonotype has only a few counts. The V gene is TRBV25-1, the J gene TRBJ2-7; 9 nucleotides agree with TRBD2. Per the germline V gene, CDR1 is MGHDK and CDR2 is SYGVNS. The V segment lost 5 bases and the J segment 3 bases; nucleotides outside the gene matches: 2. The CDR3 sequence is 13 residues long. CDR3 residues: CASSTAGGYEQYF. CDR3 DNA sequence: TGTGCCAGCAGTACAGCGGGGGGCTACGAGCAGTACTTC.

This rearrangement joins TRBV7-2 to TRBJ1-1, with 7 nucleotides matching TRBD1. Germline CDR1 reads SGHTA; CDR2 reads FQGNSA. This CDR3 has 15 amino acids. V dropped 5 bases and J dropped 4; count of bases not matched to a gene: 10. DNA of the CDR3: TGTGCCAGCAGCCAGCAGGGGGGCTGGGGCACTGAAGCTTTCTTT. It yields the protein CASSQQGGWGTEAFF.

This clonotype was picked up many times. V usage is TRBV5-1 and J usage is TRBJ1-1, with D uncertain. Trimming took off 0 bases at V and 10 bases at J, with 13 bases between the two ends. Germline V lookup: CDR1 SGHRS, CDR2 YFSETQ. The CDR3 length is 13 residues. The CDR3 spells CASSLAFGDGAFF. CDR3 nucleotide sequence: TGCGCCAGCAGCTTGGCCTTCGGCGATGGAGCTTTCTTT.

This clonotype was seen at least ten times. The chain recombines TRBV6-6 with TRBJ2-3; D is undetermined. Trimming stripped 6 bases from V and 7 bases from J, with 8 bases between. Germline V gene data show CDR1 as MNHNY and CDR2 as SVGAGI (reference sequence). This CDR3 is built from 11 residues. CDR3 sequence reads: CASSPANTQYF. The CDR3 bases are TGTGCCAGCAGCCCCGCGAATACGCAGTATTTT.

This clonotype appeared many times. This sequence joins TRBV5-1 and TRBJ2-1; 9 bases fit TRBD1. The CDR3 has 15 amino acids. The junction had 11 bases not matched to a gene; V was cut back by 5 bases and J by 8 bases. Germline CDR1 and CDR2: SGHRS and YFSETQ. CDR3 residues: CASRISGQGWDEQFF. CDR3 bases: TGCGCCAGCAGAATCTCCGGACAGGGGTGGGATGAGCAGTTCTTC. Supplemented by reference TRBV5-1 and TRBJ2-1, the full variable domain reads KAGVTQTPRYLIKTRGQQVTLSCSPISGHRSVSWYQQTPGQGLQFLFEYFSETQRNKGNFPGRFSGRQFSNSRSEMNVSTLELGDSALYLCASRISGQGWDEQFFGPGTRLTVL.

This clonotype was seen repeatedly, ten times or more. The chain joins TRBV5-8 to TRBJ2-1; the D gene is possibly TRBD2 (5 bases). CDR3 size: 15 residues. Deletions cut 1 base from V and 3 bases from J, with 11 bases between. Germline lookup yields CDR1 SGHTS and CDR2 YDEGEE. In DNA form, the CDR3 reads TGTGCCAGCAGCTTGAGGAGCGGAGTCTACAATGAGCAGTTCTTC. Translation: CASSLRSGVYNEQFF.

This clonotype was detected many times. The rearrangement links TRBV2 to TRBJ1-5; tentatively, D is TRBD1 (5 bases). The CDR3 loop spans 17 amino acids. Per germline, CDR1 SNHLY and CDR2 FYNNEI. V lost 6 bases, J lost 0 bases, and 18 bases lay in between. The CDR3 protein is CASSDTTVFYSNQPQHF. CDR3 in DNA: TGTGCCAGCAGCGACACGACAGTATTTTATAGCAATCAGCCCCAGCATTTT.

On this clonotype itself: The junction and the germline gene differ at one end; a read error may be behind it. The CDR3 region has the DNA TGTGTCAGCAGCTCGAGCCGGGGGGCGGGGAAAACCGGGGAGCTGTTTTTT. It encodes CVSSSSRGAGKTGELFF. The V and J genes are TRBV7-2 and TRBJ2-2; D is possibly TRBD2 (7 bases). Germline V CDR1 and CDR2: SGHTA, FQGNSA. The CDR3 contains 17 residues.

This clonotype was counted at least ten times. The rearrangement links TRBV5-1 to TRBJ2-3; TRBD2 aligns across 13 bases. V trimming: 6 bases; J trimming: 4 bases; junction bases outside the gene matches: 8. Looked up from germline, CDR1 is SGHRS and CDR2 is YFSETQ. This CDR3 spans 16 amino acids. The DNA of the CDR3 is TGCGCCAGCACGAAGACTAGCGGGGGGATTGCAGATACGCAGTATTTT. Protein: CASTKTSGGIADTQYF.

Many counts were recorded for this clonotype. The rearrangement links TRBV11-2 to TRBJ1-4, with 9 bases fitting TRBD1. V lost 2 bases, J lost 10 bases, and 11 bases stayed unmatched. There are 16 residues in the CDR3. Germline values: CDR1 SGHAT, CDR2 FQNNGV. CDR3 in DNA: TGTGCCAGCAGCTTACTCCTACCGGGACAGGGAGGAAAACTGTTTTTT. It translates to CASSLLLPGQGGKLFF.

This clonotype came up a few times. The CDR3 protein is CSARAGQGDYGYTF. CDR3 nucleotide sequence: TGCAGTGCTCGGGCGGGACAGGGGGACTATGGCTACACCTTC. The rearrangement links TRBV20-1 to TRBJ1-2, with 11 bases matching TRBD1. Trimming removed 5 bases from V and 3 bases from J; junction bases left unmatched: 5. Germline V CDR1 and CDR2: DFQATT, SNEGSKA (reference sequence). The CDR3 contains 14 residues.

In this sample, this clonotype turned up many times. This rearrangement joins TRBV12-3 or TRBV12-4 to TRBJ1-5, with TRBD1 as a possible D gene (6 bases). The CDR3 is 13 residues long. Trimming stripped 5 bases from V and 2 bases from J, with 7 bases between. CDR3 nucleotide sequence: TGTGCCAGCAGTAGACAGGGCAATCAGCCCCAGCATTTT. Translation: CASSRQGNQPQHF.

In this sample, this clonotype turned up many times. The chain employs TRBV18 and TRBJ1-6, with D perhaps matching TRBD1 (6 bases). Trimming took off 2 bases at V and 7 bases at J, with 6 bases between the two ends. CDR1 and CDR2 (germline): KGHSH, LQKENI. The CDR3 contains 13 residues. CDR3 DNA: TGTGCCAGCTCACCAGACAGGAATTCACCCCTCCACTTT. Its protein is CASSPDRNSPLHF.

The table lists this clonotype with many counts. CDR3 protein: CASTRDSMNTEAFF. The DNA for the CDR3 is TGTGCCAGCACCCGGGACAGCATGAACACTGAAGCTTTCTTT. This chain uses TRBV3-1 with TRBJ1-1, with 7 bases identical to TRBD1. The CDR3 spans 14 residues. Unmatched junction bases numbered 5, after V lost 7 bases and J lost 0 bases. Germline loops: CDR1 LGHDT, CDR2 YNNKEL (reference sequence).

This clonotype turned up a few times. This may stem from a read error, because a much larger clone lies one nucleotide away. The rearrangement uses TRBV6-5 and TRBJ2-7; D not resolved. Looked up from germline, CDR1 is MNHEY and CDR2 is SVGAGI. CDR3 length: 14 amino acids. CDR3 in DNA: TGTGCCAGCAGTTACTCGCCGTTATTCTACGGGCAGTACTTC. This codes for CASSYSPLFYGQYF.

This clonotype has at least ten counts. The chain carries TRBV5-4 and TRBJ1-2, with D maybe TRBD1 (5 bases). The CDR3 is 15 residues long. V was shortened by 6 bases and J by 4 bases, with 19 bases between the two germline ends. CDR1 and CDR2 (germline): SGHNT, YYREEE (reference sequence). CDR3 amino acids: CASTVGGDSLYGYTF. CDR3 DNA sequence: TGTGCCAGCACCGTGGGGGGAGACAGCCTCTATGGCTACACCTTC. Full variable domain (missing parts from reference TRBV5-4 and TRBJ1-2): ETGVTQSPTHLIKTRGQQVTLRCSSQSGHNTVSWYQQALGQGPQFIFQYYREEENGRGNFPPRFSGLQFPNYSSELNVNALELDDSALYLCASTVGGDSLYGYTFGSGTRLTVV.